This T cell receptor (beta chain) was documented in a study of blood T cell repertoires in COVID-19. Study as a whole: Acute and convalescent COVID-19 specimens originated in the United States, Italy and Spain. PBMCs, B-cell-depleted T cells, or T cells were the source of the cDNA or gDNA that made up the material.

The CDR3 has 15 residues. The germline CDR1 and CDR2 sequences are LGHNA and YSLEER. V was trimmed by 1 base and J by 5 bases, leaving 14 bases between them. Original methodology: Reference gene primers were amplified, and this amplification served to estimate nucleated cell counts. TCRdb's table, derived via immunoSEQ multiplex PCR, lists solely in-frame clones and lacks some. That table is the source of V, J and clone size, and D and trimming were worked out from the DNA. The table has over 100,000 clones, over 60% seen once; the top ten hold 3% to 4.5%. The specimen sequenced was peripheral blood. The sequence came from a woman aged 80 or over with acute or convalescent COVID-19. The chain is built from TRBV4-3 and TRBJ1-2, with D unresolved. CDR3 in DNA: TGCGCCAGCAGCCAAGGGGTTTTCGAGGGTTATGGCTACACCTTC. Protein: CASSQGVFEGYGYTF.